Detailed here is one TCR beta chain. This clonotype was detected once. The clone's antigen remains unknown. Base-call qualities are not available, and no considerably larger clone is one nucleotide away. Donors were 30 to 45 systemically healthy Caucasian individuals from Russia aged about 6 to 100 years. About 9.1 milliliters of peripheral blood were collected from each donor into EDTA-treated Vacutainer tubes. Ficoll-Paque density-gradient centrifugation was used to isolate PBMCs, with at least 6 million obtained per sample. Total RNA, at least 5.5 micrograms per sample, was extracted from PBMCs with Trizol reagent. For every donor, flow cytometry on a PBMC aliquot measured the percentage of naive CD45RAhigh/CD27high T cells. From the germline V gene (reference sequence), CDR1 is LNHNV and CDR2 is YYDKDF. The CDR3 holds 15 amino acids from the cysteine to the phenylalanine. Of the read, only the CDR3 DNA is kept; its 45 bases are in frame from base 1. V and J are truncated by 0 bases and 5 bases respectively, leaving an intervening sequence of 10 bases.

This record belongs to a study of blood T cells in healthy people across ages (dated by TCRdb to about 2015). At the level of the whole study: In model experiments, template switching captured about one uniquely barcoded TCR beta cDNA molecule for every two T cells. To track age-related changes in TCR beta repertoire diversity, the study relied on deep sequencing normalized with unique cDNA molecular identifiers. Donors were grouped into four age groups: young (average approximately 15 years), middle-aged (over 35), aged (62) and long-lived (about 82). Donors of different ages were randomly distributed across sequencing lanes to avoid experimental bias. For two donors (one aged 18 to 30 and one aged 80 or older), the study analyzed two additional independent replicas of 1 million unique cDNA reads from the same blood draw. Results and caveats for the whole study, not just this receptor: As age increased, observed TCR beta diversity per million T cells dropped in a roughly linear way, and a significant reduction was already evident by age 40. The CMV infection status of donors was not known, potentially confounding age-related changes in expanded clonotypes. Conclusive comparison of naive and antigen-experienced compartments was prevented by the profiling of bulk unsorted PBMCs. The long-lived group showed more naive CD4+ T cells, fewer expanded clones and increased TCR diversity than the aged group, suggesting age selection. Total diversity estimates from one million sequenced T cells were considered lower bounds and underestimates. A strong correlation was found between observed TCR beta diversity and the percentage of naive T cells measured by flow cytometry.

The method behind the library was 5' RACE. TCRdb lists the instrument as Illumina HiSeq 2500. The second PCR ran for roughly 7 to 12 cycles and used a J-beta primer mix along with a sample-barcoded 5' primer. A unique molecular identifier was introduced onto each TCR beta cDNA molecule by a template-switch 5' adaptor carrying 12 random nucleotides. Each sample yielded at least 3 million CDR3-containing paired-end reads. All of the RNA was converted into first-strand cDNA using the Mint cDNA synthesis kit, with a TRBC-specific oligonucleotide serving as the primer. Following uracil-DNA glycosylase treatment, all cDNA underwent a first 18-cycle PCR with the universal primers M1SS and BC2_uni_R. As for the authors' bioinformatics: Normalization of each sample was performed by random selection of 1 million high-quality reads, each carrying a distinct molecular identifier. Reads with shared molecular identifiers were discarded instead of being binned into consensus sequences. MiTCR, run with a Q25 quality threshold and the strictest error-elimination algorithm, handled CDR3 identification, clonotype clustering and error correction. Lower-bound total TCR beta diversity was estimated with a nonparametric unseen species model using Euler transformation. The raw public reads went through TCRdb reprocessing: fastp at Q25, MiXCR clone calling, in-frame beta chains kept. For every CDR3 protein sequence, its rows merge into one entry that carries the most common genes and DNA. TCRdb's processing, not the study's, gives the V and J calls here. For this sample there are 1.5 million or so distinct CDR3 sequences; roughly 43% appear just once. The ten largest account for less than 5% of the sample.

Material for sequencing was blood. The sequence is built from TRBV15 and TRBJ1-4; the D gene cannot be resolved reliably. The clonotype was recovered from a woman aged 18-35 years in good health. CDR3 region: CATSRDIGVNEKLFF. The DNA reads TGTGCCACCAGCAGAGATATCGGAGTAAATGAAAAACTGTTTTTT.